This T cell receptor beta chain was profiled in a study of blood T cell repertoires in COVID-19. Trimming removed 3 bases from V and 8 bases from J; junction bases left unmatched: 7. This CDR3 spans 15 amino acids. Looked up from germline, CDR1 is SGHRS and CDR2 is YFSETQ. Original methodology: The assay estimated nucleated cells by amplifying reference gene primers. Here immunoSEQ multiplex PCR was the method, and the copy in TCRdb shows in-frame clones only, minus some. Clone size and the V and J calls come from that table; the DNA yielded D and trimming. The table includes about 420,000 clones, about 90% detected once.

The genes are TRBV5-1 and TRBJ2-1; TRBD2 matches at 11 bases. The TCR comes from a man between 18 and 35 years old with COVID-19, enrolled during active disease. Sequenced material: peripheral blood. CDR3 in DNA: TGCGCCAGCAGCTCTCTAGCGGGGGGCCACGATGAGCAGTTCTTC. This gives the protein CASSSLAGGHDEQFF.